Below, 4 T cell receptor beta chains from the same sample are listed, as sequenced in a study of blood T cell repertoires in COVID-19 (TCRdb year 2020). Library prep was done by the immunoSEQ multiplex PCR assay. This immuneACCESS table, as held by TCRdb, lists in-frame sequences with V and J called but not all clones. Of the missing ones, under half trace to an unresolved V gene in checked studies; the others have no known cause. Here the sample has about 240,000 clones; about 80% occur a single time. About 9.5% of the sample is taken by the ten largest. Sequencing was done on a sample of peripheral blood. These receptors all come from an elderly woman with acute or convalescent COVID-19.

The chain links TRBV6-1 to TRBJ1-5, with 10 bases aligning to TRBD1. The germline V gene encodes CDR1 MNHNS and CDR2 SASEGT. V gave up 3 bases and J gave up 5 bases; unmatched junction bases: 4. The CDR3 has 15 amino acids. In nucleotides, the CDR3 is TGTGCCAGCAGTGACCCCGACAGGGGGCATCAGCCCCAGCATTTT. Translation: CASSDPDRGHQPQHF.

The CDR3 nucleotides are TGTGCCAGCAGCCAAGGAGCAGGCAACTACGAGCAGTACTTC. Protein: CASSQGAGNYEQYF. The V and J genes are TRBV3-1 (or the pseudogene TRBV3-2) and TRBJ2-7; no definite D call. CDR3 length equals 14 residues. Germline V gene sequence: CDR1 LGHDT, CDR2 YNNKEL (reference sequence). The ends were cut back, 1 base at V and 3 bases at J, with 10 bases in the middle.

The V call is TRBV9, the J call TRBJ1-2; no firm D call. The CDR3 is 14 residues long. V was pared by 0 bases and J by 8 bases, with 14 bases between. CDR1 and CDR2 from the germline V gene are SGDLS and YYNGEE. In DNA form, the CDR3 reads TGTGCCAGCAGCGTAGACTTTCGGGTAGGCGGCTACACCTTC. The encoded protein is CASSVDFRVGGYTF. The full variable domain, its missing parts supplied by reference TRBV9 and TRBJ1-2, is DSGVTQTPKHLITATGQRVTLRCSPRSGDLSVYWYQQSLDQGLQFLIQYYNGEERAKGNILERFSAQQFPDLHSELNLSSLELGDSALYFCASSVDFRVGGYTFGSGTRLTVV.

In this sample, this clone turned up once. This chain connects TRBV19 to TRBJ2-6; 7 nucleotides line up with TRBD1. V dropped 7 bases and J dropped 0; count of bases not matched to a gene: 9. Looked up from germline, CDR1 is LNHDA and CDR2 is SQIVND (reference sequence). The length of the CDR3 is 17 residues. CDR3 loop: CASMGDRADSGANVLTF. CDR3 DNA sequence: TGTGCCAGTATGGGGGACAGAGCAGACTCTGGGGCCAACGTCCTGACTTTC.